This T cell receptor (beta chain) was recovered during a study of blood T cell repertoires in COVID-19. In the original workflow: Reference gene primers were amplified, and this amplification served to estimate nucleated cell counts. Here immunoSEQ multiplex PCR was the method, and the copy in TCRdb shows in-frame clones only, minus some. That table gives V, J and clone size, and the DNA gave D and trimming. The table includes some 240,000 clones, approximately 78% detected once. Material: peripheral blood. This sequence was found in a woman between 65 and 79 years old with COVID-19, enrolled during active disease.

CDR3: CASSPDTGSGNTIYF. CDR3 sequence (DNA): TGTGCCAGCAGCCCCGATACAGGCTCTGGAAACACCATATATTTT. The gene calls are TRBV7-7 and TRBJ1-3; a weak D match, TRBD1 (5 bases). The CDR3 length is 15 residues. V gave up 5 bases and J gave up 0 bases, with 11 bases separating them. CDR1 is SSHAT, CDR2 FNYEAQ, per germline (reference sequence).